This TCR beta chain was obtained from a study of control samples from healthy donors and cancer patients. Clones were sequenced by immunoSEQ multiplex PCR, and TCRdb holds only the in-frame ones, with some missing. The data hold around 130,000 clones, with about 88% observed a single time. This clone was detected once. V was shortened by 5 bases and J by 3 bases, with 10 bases between the two germline ends. This CDR3 has 13 amino acids. From germline, CDR1 is SEHNR and CDR2 FQNEAQ (reference sequence). The sequencing input was blood. This rearrangement joins TRBV7-9 to TRBJ1-2, with D hard to call. The source is a man in his fifties in good health. CDR3 sequence: CASSLRWDYGYTF. The CDR3 nucleotides are TGTGCCAGCAGCCTACGGTGGGACTATGGCTACACCTTC.